These 17 T cell receptor beta chains came from one sample sequenced in a study of OX40 agonist ivuxolimab in advanced cancers. TCRdb's copy holds only in-frame clones and misses some; the assay was immunoSEQ multiplex PCR. This sample yields 34,000 or so clones, of which around nine tenths are seen a single time; 4.8% belongs to the top ten. This specimen was CD4+ or CD8+ T cells sorted from blood, taken in a trial of the OX40 agonist ivuxolimab. These receptors all come from an adult with an advanced solid tumor such as melanoma, head and neck, liver or kidney cancer.

The chain joins TRBV18 to TRBJ2-2; a weak D match, TRBD2 (5 bases). Germline loops: CDR1 KGHSH, CDR2 LQKENI. The germline V and J ends were trimmed by 2 bases and 2 bases, with 9 bases remaining between them. The CDR3 sequence is 15 residues long. CDR3 nucleotides: TGTGCCAGCTCACCAGGACGGGGAAACACCGGGGAGCTGTTTTTT. Translating gives CASSPGRGNTGELFF.

About this clone: One end of the junction varies from germline; a read error may be responsible. The CDR3 region is CASSPGLINIGELFF. CDR3 nucleotide sequence: TGCGCCAGCAGCCCGGGACTAATAAACATCGGGGAGCTGTTTTTT. The chain couples TRBV4-3 to TRBJ2-2; 7 bases map to TRBD2. Germline CDR1 and CDR2: LGHNA and YSLEER. The CDR3 is made up of 15 amino acids.

The rearrangement uses TRBV10-3 and TRBJ2-7, with D perhaps matching TRBD2 (5 bases). The CDR3 has 12 amino acids. Per the germline V gene, CDR1 is ENHRY and CDR2 is SYGVKD. V dropped 6 bases and J dropped 4 bases, with 10 bases sitting between them. In DNA, the CDR3 is TGTGCCATCAGAGGGAGTTCGTACGAGCAGTACGTC. Protein: CAIRGSSYEQYV.

This sequence joins TRBV10-2 and TRBJ1-1; 8 positions match TRBD1. This CDR3 contains 15 residues. Germline CDR1 and CDR2: WSHSY and SAAADI. Losses at the gene ends were 4 bases for V and 4 bases for J; bases not matched to a gene: 8. CDR3 sequence (DNA): TGCGCCAGCAGTGCCTGGACAGGGACGGGCACTGAAGCTTTCTTT. The encoded protein is CASSAWTGTGTEAFF.

The rearrangement links TRBV25-1 to TRBJ1-6, with D maybe TRBD1 (5 bases). V was clipped by 8 bases and J by 8 bases, with 13 bases between them. This CDR3 region has 13 residues. Germline CDR1 reads MGHDK; CDR2 reads SYGVNS. The CDR3 region is CASSAGVYSPLHF. Written as DNA, the CDR3 is TGTGCCAGCTCGGCGGGGGTCTATTCACCCCTCCACTTT.

The V gene is TRBV4-2, the J gene TRBJ2-7, with a weak D call TRBD1 (6 bases). This CDR3 region has 16 residues. Germline V gives CDR1 LGHNA, CDR2 YNFKEQ. Trimming shortened V by 0 bases and J by 4 bases, and 16 bases separated the two germline ends. The CDR3 loop is CASSQEPGESSYEQYV. CDR3 coding DNA: TGTGCCAGCAGCCAAGAGCCAGGGGAAAGTAGTTACGAGCAGTACGTC.

The gene calls are TRBV27 and TRBJ2-7; D unresolved. This CDR3 region has 11 residues. The ends were cut back, 4 bases at V and 1 base at J, with 2 bases in the middle. Germline V gives CDR1 MNHEY, CDR2 SMNVEV (reference sequence). In nucleotides, the CDR3 is TGTGCCAGCAGTTCGTCCTACGAGCAGTACTTC. This encodes CASSSSYEQYF.

V is TRBV5-4 and J is TRBJ2-7; D may correspond to TRBD1 or TRBD2 (5 bases each). The V gene's germline CDR1 is SGHNT and CDR2 YYREEE (reference sequence). V lost 4 bases and J 6 bases, leaving 11 bases between the germline ends. The CDR3 runs to 12 residues. The CDR3 DNA is TGTGCCAGCAGCGTGAGTGGGGGCGAGCAGTACTTC. It translates to CASSVSGGEQYF.

This chain links TRBV4-2 with TRBJ2-7; D is tentatively TRBD1 or TRBD2 (5 bases each). CDR3 length: 14 amino acids. Germline V lookup: CDR1 LGHNA, CDR2 YNFKEQ. V shed 0 bases and J shed 7 bases, with 13 bases lying between them. CDR3 amino acids: CASSQEPGSLEQYV. CDR3 sequence (DNA): TGTGCCAGCAGCCAAGAGCCAGGGAGCCTTGAGCAGTACGTC.

On this clone: It is unclear where the CDR3 begins or ends on the DNA, so no DNA is shown, and the CDR3 is as TCRdb lists it. The CDR3 sequence is CASSSSPYEQYF. This chain uses TRBV27 with TRBJ2-7. Both ends counted, the CDR3 spans 12 residues. The germline V gene encodes CDR1 MNHEY and CDR2 SMNVEV (reference sequence).

V and J are TRBV6-1 and TRBJ2-7, with TRBD2 matching over 10 bases. Germline CDR1 reads MNHNS; CDR2 reads SASEGT. The CDR3 contains 13 residues. V shed 10 bases, J shed 4 bases, and the junction held 7 bases outside the gene matches. The CDR3 here is CAIWGTSVYEQYF. The DNA of the CDR3 is TGTGCCATCTGGGGGACTAGCGTTTACGAGCAGTACTTC.

This CDR3 reads CASSQDPGTGSEKLFF. CDR3 DNA: TGCGCCAGCAGCCAAGATCCCGGGACAGGGTCGGAAAAACTGTTTTTT. The chain uses TRBV4-1 and TRBJ1-4, with 9 bases identical to TRBD1. Germline V gives CDR1 MGHRA, CDR2 YSYEKL. J was trimmed by 8 bases and V by 0 bases; bases with no gene match: 7. CDR3 length: 16 residues.

J is TRBJ2-7 and V is TRBV6-4, with D hard to call. V gave up 11 bases and J gave up 1 base, with 18 bases separating them. From germline, CDR1 is MRHNA and CDR2 SNTAGT. The CDR3 covers 14 residues. DNA for the CDR3: TGTGCCGCCAAGTGCCGGGTGTTTTCCTACGAGCAGTACGTC. Amino acids: CAAKCRVFSYEQYV.

The chain is built from TRBV11-2 and TRBJ2-7; 7 bases are shared with TRBD2. The CDR3 has 15 residues. V shed 2 bases, J shed 3 bases, and the junction held 7 bases outside the gene matches. The germline CDR1 and CDR2 sequences are SGHAT and FQNNGV. This CDR3 reads CASSLTGGGSYEQYF. CDR3 sequence (DNA): TGTGCCAGCAGCTTAACGGGGGGAGGGAGCTACGAGCAGTACTTC. Full variable domain (missing parts from reference TRBV11-2 and TRBJ2-7): EAGVAQSPRYKIIEKRQSVAFWCNPISGHATLYWYQQILGQGPKLLIQFQNNGVVDDSQLPKDRFSAERLKGVDSTLKIQPAKLEDSAVYLCASSLTGGGSYEQYFGPGTRLTVT.

The chain employs TRBV7-6 and TRBJ2-5; D remains ambiguous. The assigned J gene may be wrong: the sequence end matches TRBJ2-7 better. Germline CDR1 and CDR2: SGHVS and FNYEAQ. The CDR3 is 14 residues long. The CDR3 DNA reads TGTGCCAGCAGCCGGTCCCCTCCTCCCTACGAGCAGTACTTC. Translated: CASSRSPPPYEQYF.

In its sample, this clone was seen once. The J gene is TRBJ2-7, the V gene TRBV6-5, with TRBD1 matching 8 bases. The CDR3 has 16 residues. CDR1 is MNHEY and CDR2 is SVGAGI in the germline V gene. The V gene end was trimmed by 0 bases and the J gene end by 3 bases; junction bases not matched to a gene: 7. This chain's CDR3 is CASSYSPTGANYEQYF. For the CDR3, the DNA is TGTGCCAGCAGTTACTCTCCGACAGGGGCGAACTACGAGCAGTACTTC.

This clone occurred once. The chain has TRBV7-3 and TRBJ2-2, with D perhaps matching TRBD2 (6 bases). Germline loops: CDR1 SGHTA, CDR2 FQGTGA. The V gene lost 5 bases and the J gene lost 6 bases, with 16 bases spanning the gap. The CDR3 length is 15 residues. CDR3 region: CASSVGTGLPGELFF. The CDR3 region has the DNA TGTGCCAGCAGCGTCGGGACTGGCCTCCCCGGGGAGCTGTTTTTT.